This T cell receptor (beta chain) was captured in a study of cytomegalovirus exposure and HLA in healthy donors. As for this clone: Its specificity is unknown.

Findings of the study overall: The listing of about 150 TCR beta chains classed them as cytomegalovirus-associated. Sequencing had likely introduced a cluster of highly shared sequence variants as an artifact.

Trimming removed 7 bases at V and 5 bases at J, with 18 bases between. This CDR3 spans 15 amino acids. Germline CDR1 is SGHTA and CDR2 is FQGNSA. Each donor was healthy, and each was a bone marrow donor. The PCR used 60 Vbeta and 13 Jbeta primers. Assay: immunoSEQ multiplex PCR; the TCRdb copy retains only in-frame clones and omits some. The data hold some 150,000 clones, with about four fifths observed a single time. This chain uses TRBV7-2 with TRBJ2-1; maybe TRBD2 (6 bases). The specimen was PBMCs. The sequence came from a man aged 18 to 30 in good health and CMV-seropositive. The CDR3 DNA reads TGTGCCAGCACCCCCGGGGCGGGATTCAACAATGAGCAGTTCTTC. Encoded protein: CASTPGAGFNNEQFF.